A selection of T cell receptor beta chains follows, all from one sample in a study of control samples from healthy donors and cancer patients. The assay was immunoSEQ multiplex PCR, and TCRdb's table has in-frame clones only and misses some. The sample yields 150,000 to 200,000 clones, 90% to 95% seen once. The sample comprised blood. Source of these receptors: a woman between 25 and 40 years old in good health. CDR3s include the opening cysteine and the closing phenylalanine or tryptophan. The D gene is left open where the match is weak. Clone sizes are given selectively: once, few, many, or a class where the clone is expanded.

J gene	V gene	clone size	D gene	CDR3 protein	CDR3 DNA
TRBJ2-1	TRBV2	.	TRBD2	CASSKREALMYNEQFF	TGTGCCAGCAGTAAGCGGGAGGCCCTAATGTACAATGAGCAGTTCTTC
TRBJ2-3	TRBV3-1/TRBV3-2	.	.	CASSRRAATGTDTQYF	TGTGCCAGCAGCCGCCGAGCGGCTACGGGCACAGATACGCAGTATTTT
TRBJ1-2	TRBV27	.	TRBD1	CASSSRQGGNYGYTF	TGTGCCAGCAGTTCCCGACAGGGGGGAAACTATGGCTACACCTTC
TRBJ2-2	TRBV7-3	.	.	CASSFGTNPTGELFF	TGTGCCAGCAGCTTCGGTACAAACCCCACCGGGGAGCTGTTTTTT
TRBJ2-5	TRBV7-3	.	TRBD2	CASSLNGASGGQETQYF	TGTGCCAGCAGCTTAAACGGGGCTAGCGGGGGCCAAGAGACCCAGTACTTC
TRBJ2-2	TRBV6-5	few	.	CASSSHSGGELFF	TGTGCCAGCAGTAGCCACAGCGGCGGGGAGCTGTTTTTT
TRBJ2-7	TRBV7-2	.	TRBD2	CASRSTGTSGSKQYF	TGTGCCAGCAGATCCACCGGGACTAGCGGGAGTAAGCAGTACTTC
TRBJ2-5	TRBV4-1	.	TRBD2	CASSQEGRGSQETQYF	TGCGCCAGCAGCCAAGAGGGGCGGGGGTCCCAAGAGACCCAGTACTTC
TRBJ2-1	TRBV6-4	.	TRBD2	CASSDGAGGPNEQFF	TGTGCCAGCAGTGACGGTGCGGGAGGGCCTAATGAGCAGTTCTTC
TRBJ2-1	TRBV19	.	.	CASTRRQYNEQFF	TGTGCCAGTACCAGAAGACAGTACAATGAGCAGTTCTTC
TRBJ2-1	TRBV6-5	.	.	CASSYSRVQNEQFF	TGTGCCAGCAGTTACTCAAGGGTGCAGAATGAGCAGTTCTTC
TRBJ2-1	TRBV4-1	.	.	CASSQDILDNEQFF	TGCGCCAGCAGCCAAGACATACTAGACAATGAGCAGTTCTTC
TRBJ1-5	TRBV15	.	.	CATSRDGVGPQPQHF	TGTGCCACCAGCAGAGATGGGGTTGGGCCTCAGCCCCAGCATTTT
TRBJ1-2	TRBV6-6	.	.	CASSYSIGGNGYTF	TGTGCCAGCAGTTACTCGATAGGGGGGAATGGCTACACCTTC
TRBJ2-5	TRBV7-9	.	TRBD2	CASSPAGGIWAETQYF	TGTGCCAGCAGCCCAGCGGGGGGGATTTGGGCAGAGACCCAGTACTTC
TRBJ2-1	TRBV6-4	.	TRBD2	CASSVLAGTYNEQFF	TGTGCCAGCAGTGTTCTAGCGGGGACCTACAATGAGCAGTTCTTC
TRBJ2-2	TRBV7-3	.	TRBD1	CASSGDRGNTGELFF	TGTGCCAGCAGCGGGGACAGAGGGAACACCGGGGAGCTGTTTTTT
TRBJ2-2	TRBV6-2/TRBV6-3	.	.	CASSYAAGSFGELFF	TGTGCCAGCAGTTACGCGGCGGGATCATTCGGGGAGCTGTTTTTT
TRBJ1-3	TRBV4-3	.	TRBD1	CASSQVQGAGNTIYF	TGCGCCAGCAGCCAAGTTCAGGGGGCCGGAAACACCATATATTTT
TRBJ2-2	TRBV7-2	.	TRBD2	CASSLVGLAAGELFF	TGTGCCAGCAGCTTAGTGGGACTAGCGGCCGGGGAGCTGTTTTTT
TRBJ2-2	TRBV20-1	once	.	CSASIRADTGELFF	TGCAGTGCTAGTATCAGGGCCGACACCGGGGAGCTGTTTTTT
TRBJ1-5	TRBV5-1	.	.	CASSLAGRDQPQHF	TGCGCCAGCAGCTTGGCAGGCCGGGATCAGCCCCAGCATTTT
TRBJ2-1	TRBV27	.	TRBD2	CASRVDRGGLAGGGNEQFF	TGTGCCAGCAGGGTGGACAGGGGAGGACTAGCGGGGGGGGGCAATGAGCAGTTCTTC
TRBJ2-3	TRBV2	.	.	CASSEQRSQYF	TGTGCCAGCAGTGAACAGCGGTCGCAGTATTTT
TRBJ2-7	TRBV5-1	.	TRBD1	CASSRGTGDYEQYF	TGCGCCAGCAGCCGCGGGACAGGGGACTACGAGCAGTACTTC
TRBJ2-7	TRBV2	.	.	CASSENGGPPYEQYF	TGTGCCAGCAGTGAAAACGGGGGTCCTCCCTACGAGCAGTACTTC
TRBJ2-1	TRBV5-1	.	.	CASSGGRRSYNEQFF	TGCGCCAGCAGCGGGGGACGGCGCTCCTACAATGAGCAGTTCTTC
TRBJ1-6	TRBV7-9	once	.	CASSLGGTSNSPLHF	TGTGCCAGCAGCTTAGGGGGGACTTCGAATTCACCCCTCCACTTT
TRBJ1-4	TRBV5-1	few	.	CASSLRATNEKLFF	TGCGCCAGCAGCTTACGGGCAACTAATGAAAAACTGTTTTTT
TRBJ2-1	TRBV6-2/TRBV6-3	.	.	CASSLRRSYNEQFF	TGTGCCAGCAGTTTACGTCGCTCCTACAATGAGCAGTTCTTC
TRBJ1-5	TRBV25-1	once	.	CASSEGGPHQPQHF	TGTGCCAGCAGTGAGGGGGGACCCCATCAGCCCCAGCATTTT
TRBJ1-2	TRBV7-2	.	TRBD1	CASSSDRGYGYTF	TGTGCCAGCAGCTCCGACAGGGGCTACGGCTACACCTTC
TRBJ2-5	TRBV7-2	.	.	CASSLAQGNQETQYF	TGTGCCAGCAGCTTAGCCCAGGGGAACCAAGAGACCCAGTACTTC
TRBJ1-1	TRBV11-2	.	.	CASSLSSEAFF	TGTGCCAGCAGCTTAAGTTCTGAAGCTTTCTTT
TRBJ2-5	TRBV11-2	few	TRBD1	CASSPGTGDVETQYF	TGTGCCAGCAGCCCCGGGACAGGGGATGTTGAGACCCAGTACTTC
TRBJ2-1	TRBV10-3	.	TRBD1	CAISDSGTGGINEQFF	TGTGCCATCAGTGACTCCGGGACAGGGGGCATCAATGAGCAGTTCTTC
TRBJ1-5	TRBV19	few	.	CASSIDLWTGNQPQHF	TGTGCCAGTAGTATAGATCTGTGGACGGGCAATCAGCCCCAGCATTTT
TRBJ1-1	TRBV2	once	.	CASSVEGNTEAFF	TGTGCCAGCAGTGTAGAAGGGAACACTGAAGCTTTCTTT
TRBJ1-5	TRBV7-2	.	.	CASRAGTHNQPQHF	TGTGCCAGCAGGGCCGGGACCCACAATCAGCCCCAGCATTTT
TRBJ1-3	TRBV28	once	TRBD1	CASSGQGTLWGNTIYF	TGTGCCAGCAGTGGACAGGGAACTCTGTGGGGAAACACCATATATTTT
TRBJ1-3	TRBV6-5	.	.	CASSDSPGNTIYF	TGTGCCAGCAGTGACTCGCCGGGAAACACCATATATTTT
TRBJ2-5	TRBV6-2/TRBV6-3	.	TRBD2	CASSYSSGGRETQYF	TGTGCCAGCAGTTACTCGAGCGGGGGTCGTGAGACCCAGTACTTC
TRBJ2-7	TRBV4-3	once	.	CASSQGQNYEQYF	TGCGCCAGCAGCCAAGGACAAAACTACGAGCAGTACTTC
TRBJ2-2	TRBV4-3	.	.	CASSQDPQGRTGELFF	TGCGCCAGCAGCCAAGATCCCCAGGGGAGGACCGGGGAGCTGTTTTTT
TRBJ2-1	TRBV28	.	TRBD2	CASSLAGGRNEQFF	TGTGCCAGCAGTTTAGCGGGAGGTCGTAATGAGCAGTTCTTC
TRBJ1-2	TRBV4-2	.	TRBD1	CASSHDRGNYGYTF	TGTGCCAGCAGCCACGACAGGGGGAACTATGGCTACACCTTC
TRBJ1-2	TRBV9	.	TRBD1	CASGPGQGYGGYTF	TGTGCCAGTGGGCCGGGACAGGGATACGGTGGCTACACCTTC
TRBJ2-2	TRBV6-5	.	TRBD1	CASSYSGTGGTGELFF	TGTGCCAGCAGTTACTCGGGGACAGGGGGCACCGGGGAGCTGTTTTTT